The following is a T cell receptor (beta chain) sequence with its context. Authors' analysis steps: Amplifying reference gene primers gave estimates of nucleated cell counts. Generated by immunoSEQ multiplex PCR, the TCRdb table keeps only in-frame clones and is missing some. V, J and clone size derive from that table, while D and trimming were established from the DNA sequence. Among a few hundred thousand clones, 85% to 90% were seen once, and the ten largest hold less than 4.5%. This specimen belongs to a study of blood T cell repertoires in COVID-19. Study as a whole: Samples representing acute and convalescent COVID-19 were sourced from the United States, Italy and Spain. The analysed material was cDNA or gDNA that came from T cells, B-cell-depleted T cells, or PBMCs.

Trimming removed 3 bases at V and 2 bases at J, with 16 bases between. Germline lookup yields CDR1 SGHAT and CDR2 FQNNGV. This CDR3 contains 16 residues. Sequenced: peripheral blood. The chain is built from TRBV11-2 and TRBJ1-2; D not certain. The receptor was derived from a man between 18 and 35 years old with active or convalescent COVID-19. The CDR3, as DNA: TGTGCCAGCAGCTTTGGTACAGACTACTTAAACTATGGCTACACCTTC. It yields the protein CASSFGTDYLNYGYTF.